The entry below describes one T cell receptor beta chain. Clinical histories supplied by participants themselves formed the basis of cohort assignment. The data were produced by immunoSEQ multiplex PCR, yet TCRdb's version contains in-frame clones alone and is incomplete. The top ten clones hold more than 1.5% of a sample with roughly 340,000 clones, roughly 86% of them seen once. Germline lookup yields CDR1 LNHDA and CDR2 SQIVND (reference sequence). With V trimmed by 3 bases and J by 11 bases, 3 bases remained unmatched. The CDR3 has 13 residues. This specimen comes from a study of blood T cell repertoires in COVID-19. Study in general: The study counted Cohort 3 donors as recovered given two negative PCRs, clearance, or symptom resolution. COVID-19 samples, acute and convalescent, were from the United States, Italy and Spain. Sample material is recorded as cDNA or gDNA derived from T cells, B-cell-depleted T cells, or PBMCs.

V is TRBV19 and J is TRBJ1-6; 8 bases map to TRBD1. The sequenced material came from PBMCs or T cells enriched from blood (not recorded which). The clonotype was recovered from a man aged 40-50 years in a cohort exposed to, infected with or recovered from COVID-19 (not recorded which). CDR3 protein: CASSIDRGTPLHF. The CDR3, as DNA: TGTGCCAGTAGTATTGACAGGGGAACACCCCTCCACTTT.